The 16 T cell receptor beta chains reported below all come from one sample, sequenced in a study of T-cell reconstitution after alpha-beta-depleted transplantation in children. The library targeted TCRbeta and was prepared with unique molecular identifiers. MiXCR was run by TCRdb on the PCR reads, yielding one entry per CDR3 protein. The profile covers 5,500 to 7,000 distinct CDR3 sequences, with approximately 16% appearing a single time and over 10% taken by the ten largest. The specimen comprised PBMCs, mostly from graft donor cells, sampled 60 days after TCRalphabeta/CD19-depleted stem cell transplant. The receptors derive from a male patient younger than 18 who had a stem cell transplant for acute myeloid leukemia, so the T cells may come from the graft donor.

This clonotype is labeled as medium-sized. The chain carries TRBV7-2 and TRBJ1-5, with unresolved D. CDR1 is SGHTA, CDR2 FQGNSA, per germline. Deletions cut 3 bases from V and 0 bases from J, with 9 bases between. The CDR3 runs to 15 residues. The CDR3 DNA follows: TGTGCCAGCAGCTTGACCAGAGATAGCAATCAGCCCCAGCATTTT. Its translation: CASSLTRDSNQPQHF.

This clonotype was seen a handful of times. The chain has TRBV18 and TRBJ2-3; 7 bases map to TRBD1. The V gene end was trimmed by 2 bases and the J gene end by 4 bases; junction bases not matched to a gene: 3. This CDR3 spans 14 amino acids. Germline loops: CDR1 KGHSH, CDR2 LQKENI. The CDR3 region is CASSPWDRADTQYF. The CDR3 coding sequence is TGTGCCAGCTCACCATGGGACAGAGCAGATACGCAGTATTTT. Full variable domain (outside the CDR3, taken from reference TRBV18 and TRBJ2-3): NAGVMQNPRHLVRRRGQEARLRCSPMKGHSHVYWYRQLPEEGLKFMVYLQKENIIDESGMPKERFSAEFPKEGPSILRIQQVVRGDSAAYFCASSPWDRADTQYFGPGTRLTVL.

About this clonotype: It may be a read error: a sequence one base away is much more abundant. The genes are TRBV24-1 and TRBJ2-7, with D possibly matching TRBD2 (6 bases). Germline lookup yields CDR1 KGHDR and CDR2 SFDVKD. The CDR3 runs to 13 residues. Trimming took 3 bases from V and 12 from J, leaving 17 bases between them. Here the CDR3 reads CATSDTGLGGLYF. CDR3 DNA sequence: TGTGCCACCAGTGATACCGGGCTAGGAGGGCTGTACTTC.

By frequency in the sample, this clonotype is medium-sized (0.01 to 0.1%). In DNA form, the CDR3 reads TGCAGCGTTAGGTGGCAGAGCTCCTACGAGCAGTACTTC. This sequence encodes CSVRWQSSYEQYF. The V and J genes are TRBV29-1 and TRBJ2-7; D is undetermined. CDR1 and CDR2 from the germline V gene are SQVTM and ANQGSEA. CDR3 length equals 13 residues. Trimming stripped 5 bases from V and 0 bases from J, with 11 bases between.

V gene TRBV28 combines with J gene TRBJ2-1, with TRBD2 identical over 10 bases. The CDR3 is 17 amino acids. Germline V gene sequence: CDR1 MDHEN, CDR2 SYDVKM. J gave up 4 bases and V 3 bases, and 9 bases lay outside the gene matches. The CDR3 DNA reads TGTGCCAGCAGTTTTGGAGGAGGACTAGCGGATTACAATGAGCAGTTCTTC. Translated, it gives CASSFGGGLADYNEQFF.

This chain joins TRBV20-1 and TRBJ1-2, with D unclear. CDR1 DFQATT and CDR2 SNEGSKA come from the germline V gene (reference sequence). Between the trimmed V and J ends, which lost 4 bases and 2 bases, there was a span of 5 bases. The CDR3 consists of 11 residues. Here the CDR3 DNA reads TGCAGTGCTATGGACAACTATGGCTACACCTTC. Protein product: CSAMDNYGYTF.

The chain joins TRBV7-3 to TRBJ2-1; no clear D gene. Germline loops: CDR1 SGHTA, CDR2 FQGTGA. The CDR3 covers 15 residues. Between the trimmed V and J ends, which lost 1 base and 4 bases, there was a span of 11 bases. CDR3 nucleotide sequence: TGTGCCAGCAGCTTAAGAGTCTACCAGTACAATGAGCAGTTCTTC. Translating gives CASSLRVYQYNEQFF.

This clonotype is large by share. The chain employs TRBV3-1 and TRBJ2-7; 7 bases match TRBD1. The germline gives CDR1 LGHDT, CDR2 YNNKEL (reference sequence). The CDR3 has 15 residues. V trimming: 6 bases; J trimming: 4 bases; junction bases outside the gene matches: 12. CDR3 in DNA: TGTGCCAGCAGTGGGGGCCCGGGACAGATGTACGAGCAGTACTTC. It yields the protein CASSGGPGQMYEQYF.

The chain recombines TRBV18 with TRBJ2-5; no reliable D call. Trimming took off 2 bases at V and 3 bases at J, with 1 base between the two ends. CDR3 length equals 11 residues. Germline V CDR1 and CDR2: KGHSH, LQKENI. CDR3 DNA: TGTGCCAGCTCACCAGAAGAGACCCAGTACTTC. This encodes CASSPEETQYF.

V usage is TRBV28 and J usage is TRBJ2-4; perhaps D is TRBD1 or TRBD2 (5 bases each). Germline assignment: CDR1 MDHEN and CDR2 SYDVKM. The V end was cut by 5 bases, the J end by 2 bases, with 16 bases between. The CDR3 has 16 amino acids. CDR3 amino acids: CASSPWDLLPKNIQYF. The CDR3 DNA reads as TGTGCCAGCAGTCCCTGGGACCTCCTCCCCAAAAACATTCAGTACTTC.

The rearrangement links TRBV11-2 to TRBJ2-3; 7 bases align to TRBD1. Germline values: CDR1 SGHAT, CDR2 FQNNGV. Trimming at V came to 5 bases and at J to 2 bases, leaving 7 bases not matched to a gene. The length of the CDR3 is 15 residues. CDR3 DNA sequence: TGTGCCAGCAGCCAGCCTGACAGGGCCACAGATACGCAGTATTTT. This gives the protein CASSQPDRATDTQYF.

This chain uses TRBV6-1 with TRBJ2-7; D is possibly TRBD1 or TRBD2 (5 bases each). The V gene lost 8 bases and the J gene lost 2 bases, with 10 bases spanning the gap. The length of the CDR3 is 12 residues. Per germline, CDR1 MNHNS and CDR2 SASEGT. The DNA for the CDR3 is TGTGCCAGCCGGGGCGGCCCCTACGAGCAGTACTTC. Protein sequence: CASRGGPYEQYF.

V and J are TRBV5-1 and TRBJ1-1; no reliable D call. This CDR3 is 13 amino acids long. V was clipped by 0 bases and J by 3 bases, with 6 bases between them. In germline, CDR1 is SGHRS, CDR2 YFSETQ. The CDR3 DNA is TGCGCCAGCAGCTTGGACGGATACACTGAAGCTTTCTTT. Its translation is CASSLDGYTEAFF.

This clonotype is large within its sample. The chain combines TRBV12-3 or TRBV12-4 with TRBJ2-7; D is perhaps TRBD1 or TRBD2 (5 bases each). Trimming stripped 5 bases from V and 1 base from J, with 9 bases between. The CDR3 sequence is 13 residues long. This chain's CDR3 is CASSRDGSYEQYF. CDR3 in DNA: TGTGCCAGCAGTCGGGACGGGTCCTACGAGCAGTACTTC.

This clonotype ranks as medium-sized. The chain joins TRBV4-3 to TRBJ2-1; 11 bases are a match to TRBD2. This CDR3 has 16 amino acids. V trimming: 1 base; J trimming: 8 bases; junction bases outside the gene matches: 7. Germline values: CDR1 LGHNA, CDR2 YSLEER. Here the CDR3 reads CASSQGLAGWGDEQFF. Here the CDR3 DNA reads TGCGCCAGCAGCCAAGGACTAGCGGGATGGGGGGATGAGCAGTTCTTC.

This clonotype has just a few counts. The CDR3 coding sequence is TGCAGTGCTAGCGGAACGATGGAGGGCACAGATACGCAGTATTTT. Translated: CSASGTMEGTDTQYF. The V and J genes are TRBV20-1 and TRBJ2-3; maybe TRBD2 (5 bases). Trimming shortened V by 3 bases and J by 1 base, and 14 bases separated the two germline ends. Germline values: CDR1 DFQATT, CDR2 SNEGSKA (reference sequence). The CDR3 consists of 15 residues.